This T cell receptor beta chain appears in the sequencing data of a study of CD8 T cells in Susac syndrome. Background on the study: Patients with Susac syndrome were therapy-naive, taking corticosteroids, with some also receiving intravenous immunoglobulin, or taking intravenous immunoglobulin alone at the time their blood was drawn.

V was pared by 0 bases and J by 4 bases, with 9 bases between. CDR1 and CDR2 (germline): DFQATT, SNEGSKA (reference sequence). The CDR3 runs to 13 residues. The T cells that were sequenced for TCR beta were CD8+ and CD4+ cells from blood. While CD8+ and CD4+ T cells were isolated negatively, TEMRA cells were enriched by FACS. When the RNA was reverse transcribed, random hexamers were used with an input of about 0.5 to 1 ug. In TCRdb, the immunoSEQ multiplex PCR reads were re-called with MiXCR into one record per CDR3 protein. The table records 70,000 to 85,000 distinct CDR3 sequences, approximately 96% of them present only once.

The sample was CD8+ T cells from PBMCs. This TCR came from a human donor with Susac syndrome. The chain couples TRBV20-1 to TRBJ1-2; D remains unclear. The CDR3 here is CSARDRESYGYTF. CDR3 DNA: TGCAGTGCTAGAGATCGGGAGTCCTATGGCTACACCTTC.